This paragraph reports one T cell receptor beta chain. CDR1 is SEHNR and CDR2 is FQNEAQ in the germline V gene (reference sequence). The length of the CDR3 is 13 residues. V was pared by 3 bases and J by 4 bases, with 7 bases between. These data originate in a study of T cells after somatic rescue of genetic block. Assay used: immunoSEQ multiplex PCR; TCRdb lists only in-frame clones, some missing. The table records 85,000 to 100,000 clones, just under 90% of them present only once. The sequence was obtained from a woman younger than 35. The rearrangement uses TRBV7-9 and TRBJ1-3; possible D gene TRBD1, 5 bases. Sequencing was done on a sample of peripheral blood mononuclear cells (PBMCs). DNA for the CDR3: TGTGCCAGCAGCTTGGGGCTGGGAAACACCATATATTTT. It specifies CASSLGLGNTIYF.